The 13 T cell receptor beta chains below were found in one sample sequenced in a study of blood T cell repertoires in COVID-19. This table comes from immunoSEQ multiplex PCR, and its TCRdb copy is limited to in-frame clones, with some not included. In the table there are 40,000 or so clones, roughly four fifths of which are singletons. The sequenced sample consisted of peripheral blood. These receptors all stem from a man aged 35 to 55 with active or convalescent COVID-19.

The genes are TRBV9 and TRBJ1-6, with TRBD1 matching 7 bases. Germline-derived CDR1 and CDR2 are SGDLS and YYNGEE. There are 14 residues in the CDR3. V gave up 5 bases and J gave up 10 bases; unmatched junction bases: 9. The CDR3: CASSAVGGQSPLHF. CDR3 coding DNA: TGTGCCAGCAGTGCCGTGGGGGGACAGTCACCCCTCCACTTT.

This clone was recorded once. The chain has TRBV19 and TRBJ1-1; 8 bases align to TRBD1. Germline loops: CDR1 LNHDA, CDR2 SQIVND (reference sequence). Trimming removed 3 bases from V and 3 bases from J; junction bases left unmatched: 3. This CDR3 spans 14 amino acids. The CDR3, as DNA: TGTGCCAGTAGTATCGGACAGGGCGACACTGAAGCTTTCTTT. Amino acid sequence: CASSIGQGDTEAFF.

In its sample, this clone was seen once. In nucleotides, the CDR3 is TGCGCCAGCAGCGAGGGACAGCTAAACACTGAAGCTTTCTTT. Translating it yields CASSEGQLNTEAFF. This chain joins TRBV5-1 and TRBJ1-1; 7 nucleotides line up with TRBD1. The CDR3 is 14 amino acids. With 4 bases clipped from V and 2 bases from J, the junction kept 5 bases outside the gene matches. The germline CDR1 and CDR2 sequences are SGHRS and YFSETQ.

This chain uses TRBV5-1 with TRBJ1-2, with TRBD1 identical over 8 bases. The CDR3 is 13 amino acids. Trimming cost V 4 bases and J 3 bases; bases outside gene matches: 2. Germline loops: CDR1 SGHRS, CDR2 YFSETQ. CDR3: CASSQDRDYGYTF. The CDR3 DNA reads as TGCGCCAGCAGCCAGGACAGGGACTATGGCTACACCTTC. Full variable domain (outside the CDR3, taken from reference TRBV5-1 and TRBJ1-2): KAGVTQTPRYLIKTRGQQVTLSCSPISGHRSVSWYQQTPGQGLQFLFEYFSETQRNKGNFPGRFSGRQFSNSRSEMNVSTLELGDSALYLCASSQDRDYGYTFGSGTRLTVV.

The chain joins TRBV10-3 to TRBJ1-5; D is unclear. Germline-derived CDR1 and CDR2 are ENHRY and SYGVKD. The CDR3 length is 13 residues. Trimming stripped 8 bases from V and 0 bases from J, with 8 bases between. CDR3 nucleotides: TGTGCCATCGGAGGCAGTAGCAATCAGCCCCAGCATTTT. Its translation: CAIGGSSNQPQHF.

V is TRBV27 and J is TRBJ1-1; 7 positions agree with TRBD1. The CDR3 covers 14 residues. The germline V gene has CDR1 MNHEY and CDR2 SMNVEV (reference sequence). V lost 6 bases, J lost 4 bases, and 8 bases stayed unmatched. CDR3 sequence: CASRSDRESTEAFF. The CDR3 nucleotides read TGTGCCAGCAGATCTGACAGGGAAAGCACTGAAGCTTTCTTT.

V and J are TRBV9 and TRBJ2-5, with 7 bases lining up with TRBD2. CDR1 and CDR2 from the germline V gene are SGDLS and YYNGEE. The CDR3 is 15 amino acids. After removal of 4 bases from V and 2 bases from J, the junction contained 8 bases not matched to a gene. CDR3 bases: TGTGCCAGCAGCTTATCTAGCGGCCTTCAAGAGACCCAGTACTTC. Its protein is CASSLSSGLQETQYF.

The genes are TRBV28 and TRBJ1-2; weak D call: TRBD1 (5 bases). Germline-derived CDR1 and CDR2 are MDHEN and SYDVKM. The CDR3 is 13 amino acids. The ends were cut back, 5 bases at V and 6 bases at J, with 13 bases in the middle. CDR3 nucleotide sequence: TGTGCCAGCAGTCTGTTCGGGGGGGATGGCTACACCTTC. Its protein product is CASSLFGGDGYTF.

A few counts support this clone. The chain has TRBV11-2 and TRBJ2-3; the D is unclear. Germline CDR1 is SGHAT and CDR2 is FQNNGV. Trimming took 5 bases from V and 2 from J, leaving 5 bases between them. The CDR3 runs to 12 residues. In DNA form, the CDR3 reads TGTGCCAGCAGCCAACACACAGATACGCAGTATTTT. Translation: CASSQHTDTQYF.

Here the CDR3 DNA reads TGCGCCGGAGGGACAGACTTGAACACTGAAGCTTTCTTT. It translates to CAGGTDLNTEAFF. This sequence joins TRBV10-2 and TRBJ1-1, with 7 bases lining up with TRBD1. V shed 11 bases, J shed 0 bases, and the junction held 6 bases outside the gene matches. Germline V gene lookup returns CDR1 WSHSY and CDR2 SAAADI. The CDR3 covers 13 residues.

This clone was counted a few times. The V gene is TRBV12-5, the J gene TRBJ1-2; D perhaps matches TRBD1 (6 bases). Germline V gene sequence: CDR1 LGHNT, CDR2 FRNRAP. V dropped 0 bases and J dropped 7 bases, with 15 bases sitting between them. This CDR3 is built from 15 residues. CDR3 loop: CASGLVRRQDGGYTF. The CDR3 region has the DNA TGTGCTAGTGGTTTGGTAAGGCGACAGGACGGTGGCTACACCTTC.

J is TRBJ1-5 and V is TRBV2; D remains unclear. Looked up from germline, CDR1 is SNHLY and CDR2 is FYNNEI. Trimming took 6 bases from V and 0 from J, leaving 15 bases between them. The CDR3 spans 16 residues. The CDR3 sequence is CASSEVRRNSNQPQHF. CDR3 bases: TGTGCCAGCAGCGAGGTCAGACGGAATAGCAATCAGCCCCAGCATTTT.

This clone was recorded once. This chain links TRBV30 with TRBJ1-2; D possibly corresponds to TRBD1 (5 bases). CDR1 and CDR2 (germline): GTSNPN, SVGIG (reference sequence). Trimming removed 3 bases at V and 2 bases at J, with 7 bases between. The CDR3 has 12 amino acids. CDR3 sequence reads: CAWRGGNYGYTF. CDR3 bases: TGTGCCTGGAGGGGGGGGAACTATGGCTACACCTTC.